The clone carrying this T cell receptor (beta chain) was detected a few times. The antigen is unknown. Germline V gives CDR1 LNHDA, CDR2 SQIVND (reference sequence). The length of the CDR3 is 16 residues. Trimming took off 7 bases at V and 0 bases at J, with 16 bases between the two ends. This sample stems from a study of CD8+CD57+ T cells in acquired aplastic anemia. Study-level information: The sorted CD4+ and CD8+ cells yielded an average around 3.4 ug of DNA. Study results and limitations: Researchers report that 25 to 35 CD8+ CDR3 sequences appeared in both patients and controls.

It was patients with CD8+CD57+ cell expansion by flow cytometry who were chosen for sequencing. Blood came from patients not yet given any therapy. Using genomic DNA as the template, TCR beta VDJ and CDR3 profiling was carried out. From the reads, TCRdb called clonotypes with MiXCR, one entry per CDR3 protein. The table shows a few hundred thousand distinct CDR3 sequences, with around 33% occurring only once. The source material was sorted CD4+, CD8+, or CD8+CD57+ T cells (not recorded which) from PBMCs. This TCR derives from a human donor with aplastic anemia. The J gene is TRBJ1-5, the V gene TRBV19; weak D call: TRBD1 (6 bases). DNA of the CDR3: TGTGCCAGTAATCATAGGGGGGGGGATAGCAATCAGCCCCAGCATTTT. Its translation is CASNHRGGDSNQPQHF.